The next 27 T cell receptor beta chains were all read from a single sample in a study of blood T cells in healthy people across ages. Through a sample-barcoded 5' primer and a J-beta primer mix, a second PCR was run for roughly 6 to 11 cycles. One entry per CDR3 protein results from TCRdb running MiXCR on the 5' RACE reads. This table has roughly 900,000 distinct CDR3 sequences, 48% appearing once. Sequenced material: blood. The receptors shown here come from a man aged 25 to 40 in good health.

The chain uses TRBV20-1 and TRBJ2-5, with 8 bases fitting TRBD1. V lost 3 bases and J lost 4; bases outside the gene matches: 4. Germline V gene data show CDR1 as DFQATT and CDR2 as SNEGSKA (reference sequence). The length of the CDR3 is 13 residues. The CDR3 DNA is TGCAGTGCTAGCGACAGGGGAAGAGAGACCCAGTACTTC. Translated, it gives CSASDRGRETQYF.

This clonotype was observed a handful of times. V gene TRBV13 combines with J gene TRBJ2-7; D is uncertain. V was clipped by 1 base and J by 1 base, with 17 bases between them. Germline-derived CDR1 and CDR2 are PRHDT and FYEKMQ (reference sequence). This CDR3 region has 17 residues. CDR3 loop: CASSLAGETSASYEQYF. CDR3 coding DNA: TGTGCCAGCAGCTTAGCGGGTGAGACAAGTGCTTCCTACGAGCAGTACTTC.

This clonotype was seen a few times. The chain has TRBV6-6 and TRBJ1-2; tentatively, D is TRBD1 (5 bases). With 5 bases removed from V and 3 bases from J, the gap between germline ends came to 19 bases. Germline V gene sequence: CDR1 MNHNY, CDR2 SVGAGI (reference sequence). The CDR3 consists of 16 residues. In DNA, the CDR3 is TGTGCCAGCAGTGTGACTGGGACGGATGACTACTATGGCTACACCTTC. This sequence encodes CASSVTGTDDYYGYTF.

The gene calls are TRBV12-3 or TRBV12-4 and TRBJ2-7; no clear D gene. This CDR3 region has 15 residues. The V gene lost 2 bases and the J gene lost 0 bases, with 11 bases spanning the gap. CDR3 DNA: TGTGCCAGCAGTTTACGGCAGTTTAACTCCTACGAGCAGTACTTC. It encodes CASSLRQFNSYEQYF.

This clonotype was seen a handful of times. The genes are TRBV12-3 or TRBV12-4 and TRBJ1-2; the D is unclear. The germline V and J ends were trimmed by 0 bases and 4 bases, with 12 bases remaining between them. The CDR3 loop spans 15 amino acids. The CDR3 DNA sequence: TGTGCCAGCAGTTTAGCGCCCGGGATTAGCTATGGCTACACCTTC. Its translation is CASSLAPGISYGYTF.

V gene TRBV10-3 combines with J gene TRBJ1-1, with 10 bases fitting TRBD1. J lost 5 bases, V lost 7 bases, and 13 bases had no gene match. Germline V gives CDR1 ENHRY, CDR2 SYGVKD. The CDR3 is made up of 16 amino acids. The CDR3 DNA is TGTGCCATCACCCAGGGGGACAGGGGCTCGGGGACTGAAGCTTTCTTT. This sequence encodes CAITQGDRGSGTEAFF.

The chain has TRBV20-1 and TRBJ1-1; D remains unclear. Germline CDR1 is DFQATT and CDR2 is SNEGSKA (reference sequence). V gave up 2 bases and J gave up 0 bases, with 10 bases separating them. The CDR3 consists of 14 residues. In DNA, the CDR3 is TGCAGTGCTAGACGCAGCTCCATGAACACTGAAGCTTTCTTT. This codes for CSARRSSMNTEAFF.

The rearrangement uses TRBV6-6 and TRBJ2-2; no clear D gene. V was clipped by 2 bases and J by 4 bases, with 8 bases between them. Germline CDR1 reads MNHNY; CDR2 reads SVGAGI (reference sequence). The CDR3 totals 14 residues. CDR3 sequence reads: CASSYDMVTGELFF. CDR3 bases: TGTGCCAGCAGTTACGATATGGTCACCGGGGAGCTGTTTTTT.

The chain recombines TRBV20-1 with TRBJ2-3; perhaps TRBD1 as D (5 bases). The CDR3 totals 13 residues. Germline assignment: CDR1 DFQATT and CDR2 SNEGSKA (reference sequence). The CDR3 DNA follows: TGCACCGTTGACAGATCTAGCACAGATACGCAGTATTTT. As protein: CTVDRSSTDTQYF.

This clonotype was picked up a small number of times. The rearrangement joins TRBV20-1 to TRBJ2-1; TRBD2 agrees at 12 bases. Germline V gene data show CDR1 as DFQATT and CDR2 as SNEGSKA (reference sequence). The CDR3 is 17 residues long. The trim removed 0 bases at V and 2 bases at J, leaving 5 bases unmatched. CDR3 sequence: CSARDLTSGGPYNEQFF. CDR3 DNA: TGCAGTGCTAGAGATTTAACTAGCGGGGGGCCCTACAATGAGCAGTTCTTC.

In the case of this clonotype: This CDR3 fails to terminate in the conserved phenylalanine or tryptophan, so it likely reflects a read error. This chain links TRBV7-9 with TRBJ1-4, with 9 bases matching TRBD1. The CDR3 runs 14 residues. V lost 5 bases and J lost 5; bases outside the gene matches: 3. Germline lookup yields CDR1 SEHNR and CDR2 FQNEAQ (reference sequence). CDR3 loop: CASSRGQGNEKLFC. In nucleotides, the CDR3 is TGTGCCAGCAGCCGGGGACAGGGCAATGAAAAACTGTTTTGT.

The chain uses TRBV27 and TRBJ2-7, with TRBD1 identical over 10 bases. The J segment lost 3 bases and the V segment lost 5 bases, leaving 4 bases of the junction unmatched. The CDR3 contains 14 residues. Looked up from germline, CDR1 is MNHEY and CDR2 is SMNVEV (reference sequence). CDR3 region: CASSVGTGDYEQYF. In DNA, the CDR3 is TGTGCCAGCAGTGTAGGGACAGGGGACTACGAGCAGTACTTC.

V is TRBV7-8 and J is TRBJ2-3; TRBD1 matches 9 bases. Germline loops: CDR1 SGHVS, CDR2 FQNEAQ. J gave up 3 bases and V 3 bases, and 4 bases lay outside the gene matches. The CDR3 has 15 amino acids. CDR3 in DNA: TGTGCCAGCAGCTTTCGAGGACAGGGGACAGATACGCAGTATTTT. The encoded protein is CASSFRGQGTDTQYF.

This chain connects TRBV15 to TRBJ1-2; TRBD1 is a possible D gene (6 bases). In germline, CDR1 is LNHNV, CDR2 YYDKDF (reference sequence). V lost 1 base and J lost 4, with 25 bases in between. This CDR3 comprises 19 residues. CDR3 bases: TGTGCCACCAGCAGAGGAGGTCTACAGGGTGCCAATTTAGTCTATGGCTACACCTTC. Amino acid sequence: CATSRGGLQGANLVYGYTF.

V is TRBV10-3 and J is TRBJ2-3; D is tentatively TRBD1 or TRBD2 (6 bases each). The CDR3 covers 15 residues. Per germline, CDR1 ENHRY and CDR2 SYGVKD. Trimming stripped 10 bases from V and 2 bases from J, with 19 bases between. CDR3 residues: CATSAGGPPTDTQYF. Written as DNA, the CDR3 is TGTGCCACGTCAGCTGGGGGGCCCCCCACAGATACGCAGTATTTT.

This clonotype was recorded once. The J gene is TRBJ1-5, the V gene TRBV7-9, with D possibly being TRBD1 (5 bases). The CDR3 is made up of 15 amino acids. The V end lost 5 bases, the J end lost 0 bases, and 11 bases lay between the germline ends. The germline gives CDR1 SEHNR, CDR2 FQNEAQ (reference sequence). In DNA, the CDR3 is TGTGCCAGCAGCGGAGGGACGGTTAGCAATCAGCCCCAGCATTTT. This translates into CASSGGTVSNQPQHF.

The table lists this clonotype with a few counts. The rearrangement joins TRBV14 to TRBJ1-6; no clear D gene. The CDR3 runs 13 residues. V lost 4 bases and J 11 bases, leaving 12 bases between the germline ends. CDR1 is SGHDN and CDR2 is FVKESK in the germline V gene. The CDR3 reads CASSLGRVTPLHF. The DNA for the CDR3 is TGTGCCAGCAGCCTTGGGAGGGTAACACCCCTCCACTTT.

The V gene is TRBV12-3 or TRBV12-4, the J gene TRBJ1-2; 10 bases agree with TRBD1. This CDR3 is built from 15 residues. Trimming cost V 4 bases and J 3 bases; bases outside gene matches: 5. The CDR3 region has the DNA TGTGCCAGCAGTTCGGGACAGGGGCCCTACTATGGCTACACCTTC. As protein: CASSSGQGPYYGYTF.

The CDR3 protein is CAADPLKGATDTQYF. CDR3 DNA: TGTGCCGCCGATCCCCTGAAGGGGGCCACAGATACGCAGTATTTT. The chain employs TRBV10-3 and TRBJ2-3; 7 positions agree with TRBD1. CDR3 length: 15 amino acids. Germline CDR1 reads ENHRY; CDR2 reads SYGVKD. The V and J ends lost 11 bases and 2 bases, in that order; junction bases with no gene match: 13.

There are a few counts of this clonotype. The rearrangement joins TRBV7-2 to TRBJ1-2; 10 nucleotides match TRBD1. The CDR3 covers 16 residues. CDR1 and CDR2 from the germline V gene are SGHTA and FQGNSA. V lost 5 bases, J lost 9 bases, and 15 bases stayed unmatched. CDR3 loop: CASSPQTGGASWSYTF. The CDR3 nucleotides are TGTGCCAGCAGCCCCCAGACAGGGGGCGCCTCATGGAGCTACACCTTC.

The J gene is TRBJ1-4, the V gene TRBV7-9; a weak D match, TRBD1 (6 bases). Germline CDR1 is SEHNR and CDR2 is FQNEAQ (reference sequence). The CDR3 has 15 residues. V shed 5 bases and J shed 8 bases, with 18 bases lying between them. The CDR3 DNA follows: TGTGCCAGCAGCGCAAACAGGGCCGGAGAAGAAAAACTGTTTTTT. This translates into CASSANRAGEEKLFF.

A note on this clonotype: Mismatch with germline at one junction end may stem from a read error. CDR3 nucleotides: TGTGCCAACAGCCAGATAGGTAGCAATCAGCCCCAGCATTTT. Protein product: CANSQIGSNQPQHF. The chain couples TRBV4-2 to TRBJ1-5; D call uncertain. Per the germline V gene, CDR1 is LGHNA and CDR2 is YNFKEQ. The CDR3 runs 14 residues.

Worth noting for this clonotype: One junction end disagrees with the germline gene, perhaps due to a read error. The CDR3 region has the DNA TGTGCTAGCAGCGTAGCTAGCACCCAAGAGACCCAGTACTTC. This translates into CASSVASTQETQYF. The V call is TRBV7-7, the J call TRBJ2-5, with D maybe TRBD2 (5 bases). The CDR3 spans 14 residues. The germline V gene encodes CDR1 SSHAT and CDR2 FNYEAQ (reference sequence). Combining the CDR3 with reference TRBV7-7 and TRBJ2-5 gives the whole variable domain GAGVSQSPRYKVTKRGQDVTLRCDPISSHATLYWYQQALGQGPEFLTYFNYEAQPDKSGLPSDRFSAERPEGSISTLTIQRTEQRDSAMYRCASSVASTQETQYFGPGTRLLVL.

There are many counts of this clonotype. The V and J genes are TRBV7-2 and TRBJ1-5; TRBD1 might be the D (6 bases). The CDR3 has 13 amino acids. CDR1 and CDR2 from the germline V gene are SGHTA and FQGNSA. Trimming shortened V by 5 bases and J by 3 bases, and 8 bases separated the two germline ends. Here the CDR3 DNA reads TGTGCCAGCAGCGGACAGTCCAATCAGCCCCAGCATTTT. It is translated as CASSGQSNQPQHF.

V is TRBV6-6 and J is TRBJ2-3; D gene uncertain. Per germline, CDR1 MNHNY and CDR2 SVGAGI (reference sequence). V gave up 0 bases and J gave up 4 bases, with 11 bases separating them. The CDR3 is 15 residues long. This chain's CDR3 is CASSYSLVAADTQYF. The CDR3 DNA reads TGTGCCAGCAGTTACTCGTTGGTAGCTGCAGATACGCAGTATTTT.

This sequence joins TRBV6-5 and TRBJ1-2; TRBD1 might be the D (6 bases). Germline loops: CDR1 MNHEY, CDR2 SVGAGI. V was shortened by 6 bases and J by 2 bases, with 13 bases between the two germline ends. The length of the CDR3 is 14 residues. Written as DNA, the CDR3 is TGTGCCAGCAGAAAAACCGGGACAAACTATGGCTACACCTTC. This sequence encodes CASRKTGTNYGYTF.

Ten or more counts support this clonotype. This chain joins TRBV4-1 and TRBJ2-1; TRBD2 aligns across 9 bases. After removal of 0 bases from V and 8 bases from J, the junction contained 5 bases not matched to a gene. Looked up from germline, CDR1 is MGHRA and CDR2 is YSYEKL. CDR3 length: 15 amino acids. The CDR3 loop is CASSQDSRGGDEQFF. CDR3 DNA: TGCGCCAGCAGCCAAGATTCGCGGGGGGGAGATGAGCAGTTCTTC.